This T cell receptor (beta chain) was found in a study of early T cells in non-severe SARS-CoV-2 infection. Study-level background: The chains were unpaired, and the sequenced material was bulk RNA from unsorted whole blood.

In TCRdb, the 5' RACE reads were re-called with MiXCR into one record per CDR3 protein. The table records around 70,000 distinct CDR3 sequences, around 10% of them present only once. The CDR3 is 14 residues long. The V gene lost 3 bases and the J gene lost 1 base, with 8 bases spanning the gap. Germline V gene lookup returns CDR1 KGHSH and CDR2 LQKENI. Input material: whole blood. The chain couples TRBV18 to TRBJ2-3; unclear D gene. The sequence was obtained from an adult who was a healthcare worker with PCR-confirmed SARS-CoV-2 infection or an uninfected control (not recorded which). Written as DNA, the CDR3 is TGTGCCAGCTCACCCCTGGATCGCACAGATACGCAGTATTTT. The encoded protein is CASSPLDRTDTQYF.